The 32 T cell receptor beta chains given below trace back to one sample, sequenced in a study of blood T cell repertoires in COVID-19. Clones were read by immunoSEQ multiplex PCR, and TCRdb kept only the in-frame ones, dropping some. The table has some 11,000 clones, over 70% seen once. The sequenced sample consisted of peripheral blood. The receptor source for this set is a human donor in a cohort sampled during active COVID-19.

V gene TRBV6-4 combines with J gene TRBJ1-5, with a weak D call TRBD1 (6 bases). CDR3 length: 15 amino acids. Between the trimmed V and J ends, which lost 3 bases and 6 bases, there was a span of 15 bases. The germline gives CDR1 MRHNA, CDR2 SNTAGT. CDR3 region: CASSEGRRGGQPQHF. Here the CDR3 DNA reads TGTGCCAGCAGTGAGGGTCGGAGGGGGGGTCAGCCCCAGCATTTT.

This chain links TRBV10-2 with TRBJ1-4; tentatively, D is TRBD1 (5 bases). Trimming stripped 0 bases from V and 10 bases from J, with 12 bases between. Germline V gene sequence: CDR1 WSHSY, CDR2 SAAADI. This CDR3 region has 14 residues. In DNA form, the CDR3 reads TGCGCCAGCAGTGAGTCGGGCAGGGTAGGAAAACTGTTTTTT. Translation gives CASSESGRVGKLFF.

The V gene is TRBV7-2, the J gene TRBJ2-1, with unresolved D. V was trimmed by 3 bases and J by 7 bases, leaving 7 bases between them. Germline V lookup: CDR1 SGHTA, CDR2 FQGNSA. This CDR3 is 12 amino acids long. The CDR3 reads CASSLVRNEQFF. The CDR3 coding sequence is TGTGCCAGCAGCTTGGTGAGGAATGAGCAGTTCTTC.

V is TRBV11-2 and J is TRBJ2-7; TRBD2 agrees at 12 bases. V shed 1 base and J 2 bases; nucleotides not matched to a gene: 3. This CDR3 region has 16 residues. Per the germline V gene, CDR1 is SGHAT and CDR2 is FQNNGV. CDR3 bases: TGTGCCAGCAGCTTAGTTAGGACTAGCGGGGCCTACGAGCAGTACTTC. This gives the protein CASSLVRTSGAYEQYF.

This sequence joins TRBV5-1 and TRBJ2-3; 8 bases agree with TRBD1. Germline V gene sequence: CDR1 SGHRS, CDR2 YFSETQ. The CDR3 is 16 residues long. With V trimmed by 4 bases and J by 1 base, 8 bases remained unmatched. The CDR3 DNA reads as TGCGCCAGCAGCCGCCCGCCGGGACAGGGCACAGATACGCAGTATTTT. It translates to CASSRPPGQGTDTQYF.

The chain uses TRBV5-1 and TRBJ2-7; TRBD1 agrees at 10 bases. Germline trimming cut 3 bases from V and 7 bases from J; bases unmatched to any gene: 4. The CDR3 is 13 residues long. Germline-derived CDR1 and CDR2 are SGHRS and YFSETQ. The CDR3 here is CASSSGQGNEQYF. The CDR3 region has the DNA TGCGCCAGCAGCTCGGGACAGGGGAATGAGCAGTACTTC.

CDR3 nucleotide sequence: TGTGCCACCAGTGATTATGGGACTAGCGGGAGCGATGAGCAGTTCTTC. Its translation is CATSDYGTSGSDEQFF. V usage is TRBV24-1 and J usage is TRBJ2-1; 14 nucleotides match TRBD2. Looked up from germline, CDR1 is KGHDR and CDR2 is SFDVKD. This CDR3 region has 16 residues. The V and J ends lost 2 bases and 8 bases, in that order; junction bases with no gene match: 4.

The J gene is TRBJ2-3, the V gene TRBV19, with D possibly matching TRBD1 (5 bases). Deletions cut 1 base from V and 4 bases from J, with 15 bases between. The germline gives CDR1 LNHDA, CDR2 SQIVND (reference sequence). The CDR3 consists of 16 residues. CDR3: CASSIARQTGSDTQYF. CDR3 nucleotide sequence: TGTGCCAGTAGTATAGCCCGGCAAACAGGTTCAGATACGCAGTATTTT.

The chain uses TRBV2 and TRBJ1-2; possibly TRBD1 for D (6 bases). Germline V CDR1 and CDR2: SNHLY, FYNNEI. The ends were cut back, 6 bases at V and 7 bases at J, with 18 bases in the middle. The CDR3 loop spans 14 amino acids. The CDR3 reads CASRSSGGPRGYTF. The CDR3 nucleotides are TGTGCCAGCAGGTCCTCGGGGGGGCCCCGTGGCTACACCTTC.

The chain combines TRBV24-1 with TRBJ2-5; TRBD2 matches at 8 bases. The V gene end was trimmed by 1 base and the J gene end by 9 bases; junction bases not matched to a gene: 27. The CDR3 is made up of 21 amino acids. The germline V gene encodes CDR1 KGHDR and CDR2 SFDVKD. The CDR3 reads CATSDFRQRRLKRETGGAQYF. In DNA, the CDR3 is TGTGCCACCAGTGATTTTCGACAACGTAGATTGAAGCGGGAGACCGGGGGTGCCCAGTACTTC.

The chain has TRBV10-1 and TRBJ2-7; 7 bases map to TRBD2. Trimming took 2 bases from V and 2 from J; bases not matched to a gene: 3. The length of the CDR3 is 14 residues. CDR1 is WNHNN, CDR2 SYGVQD, per germline (reference sequence). The CDR3 is CASSEAGDPYEQYF. CDR3 sequence (DNA): TGCGCCAGCAGTGAGGCGGGAGACCCCTACGAGCAGTACTTC.

This chain uses TRBV9 with TRBJ1-5; D call uncertain. V was pared by 3 bases and J by 6 bases, with 16 bases between. Germline V gene data show CDR1 as SGDLS and CDR2 as YYNGEE. The CDR3 is 15 amino acids. The CDR3: CASSGSSFEGQPQHF. In DNA form, the CDR3 reads TGTGCCAGCAGCGGAAGCTCCTTTGAGGGTCAGCCCCAGCATTTT. Variable domain in full (rest from reference TRBV9 and TRBJ1-5): DSGVTQTPKHLITATGQRVTLRCSPRSGDLSVYWYQQSLDQGLQFLIQYYNGEERAKGNILERFSAQQFPDLHSELNLSSLELGDSALYFCASSGSSFEGQPQHFGDGTRLSIL.

The chain uses TRBV10-2 and TRBJ1-3; D remains ambiguous. From germline, CDR1 is WSHSY and CDR2 SAAADI. V lost 4 bases, J lost 0 bases, and 10 bases lay in between. The CDR3 covers 15 residues. The CDR3 DNA is TGCGCCAGCAGTGCCCTACTGGTCTCTGGAAACACCATATATTTT. This encodes CASSALLVSGNTIYF.

This clone occurred once. V gene TRBV27 combines with J gene TRBJ2-2, with D tentatively TRBD1 (6 bases). This CDR3 comprises 13 residues. V was clipped by 4 bases and J by 6 bases, with 9 bases between them. Germline V lookup: CDR1 MNHEY, CDR2 SMNVEV (reference sequence). This CDR3 is CASSWTVAGELFF. The DNA of the CDR3 is TGTGCCAGCAGTTGGACAGTCGCCGGGGAGCTGTTTTTT.

The J gene is TRBJ1-1, the V gene TRBV19; no definite D call. V was clipped by 5 bases and J by 0 bases, with 13 bases between them. This CDR3 is built from 15 residues. Per the germline V gene, CDR1 is LNHDA and CDR2 is SQIVND (reference sequence). CDR3: CASSLKSRMNTEAFF. DNA for the CDR3: TGTGCCAGTAGTCTTAAAAGCCGCATGAACACTGAAGCTTTCTTT.

The chain couples TRBV9 to TRBJ2-3; D is unresolved. Germline assignment: CDR1 SGDLS and CDR2 YYNGEE. The length of the CDR3 is 12 residues. Trimming stripped 4 bases from V and 8 bases from J, with 11 bases between. The chain's CDR3 is CASSPSGGTQYF. The DNA of the CDR3 is TGTGCCAGCAGCCCCTCCGGTGGTACGCAGTATTTT.

This chain uses TRBV10-3 with TRBJ1-5, with 8 positions matching TRBD1. Germline V CDR1 and CDR2: ENHRY, SYGVKD. J was trimmed by 0 bases and V by 10 bases; bases with no gene match: 2. This CDR3 region has 13 residues. CDR3 sequence reads: CASQGASNQPQHF. The CDR3 DNA follows: TGTGCCAGCCAGGGGGCTAGCAATCAGCCCCAGCATTTT.

As regards this clone: Distinct nucleotide sequences in the sample also encode this CDR3. The chain combines TRBV10-3 with TRBJ2-1; 7 bases fit TRBD2. Germline V lookup: CDR1 ENHRY, CDR2 SYGVKD. This CDR3 has 13 amino acids. With V trimmed by 8 bases and J by 5 bases, 6 bases remained unmatched. Written as DNA, the CDR3 is TGTGCCATCCCGGGCGGGGGTGACAATGAGCAGTTCTTC. It specifies CAIPGGGDNEQFF.

The chain recombines TRBV6-6 with TRBJ2-2, with a tentative D call TRBD1 (6 bases). This CDR3 region has 14 residues. Trimming stripped 5 bases from V and 4 bases from J, with 11 bases between. The germline V gene has CDR1 MNHNY and CDR2 SVGAGI (reference sequence). The CDR3, as DNA: TGTGCCAGCAGTGGAACAGGGCGCACCGGGGAGCTGTTTTTT. It is translated as CASSGTGRTGELFF.

The chain has TRBV13 and TRBJ2-1; 12 bases are shared with TRBD2. This CDR3 contains 15 residues. The V and J ends lost 5 bases and 5 bases, in that order; junction bases with no gene match: 4. The germline gives CDR1 PRHDT, CDR2 FYEKMQ (reference sequence). CDR3 residues: CASSPGLAGNNEQFF. Here the CDR3 DNA reads TGTGCCAGCAGCCCAGGACTAGCGGGGAACAATGAGCAGTTCTTC.

The chain combines TRBV21-1 with TRBJ2-4; the DNA was not compared with TRBD2, the D call given in the table. TRBV21-1 is classified as a pseudogene. The CDR3 extends over 18 amino acids. Here the CDR3 reads CASLVREPPTSNPGIQYF. The CDR3, as DNA: TGTGCCAGCCTGGTGCGCGAACCTCCGACTTCGAATCCGGGCATTCAGTACTTC.

On this clone: One junction end disagrees with the germline gene, perhaps due to a read error. The rearrangement links TRBV6-1 to TRBJ2-1; maybe TRBD2 (5 bases). Germline V CDR1 and CDR2: MNHNS, SASEGT. CDR3 length: 15 residues. DNA for the CDR3: TGTGCCAGCAGTGAAGGTACTAGGGCCTACACTGAGCAGTTCTTC. Its protein product is CASSEGTRAYTEQFF.

This chain connects TRBV7-7 to TRBJ2-1; 8 bases agree with TRBD1. Germline V gene sequence: CDR1 SSHAT, CDR2 FNYEAQ (reference sequence). This CDR3 is built from 15 residues. The ends lost 5 bases at V and 0 bases at J; junction bases unmatched: 3. In DNA form, the CDR3 reads TGTGCCAGCAGCCCCGGACAGGGCTCCTACAATGAGCAGTTCTTC. Its protein product is CASSPGQGSYNEQFF.

V is TRBV20-1 and J is TRBJ2-7, with 8 nucleotides matching TRBD2. The J segment lost 3 bases and the V segment lost 3 bases, leaving 7 bases of the junction unmatched. Germline loops: CDR1 DFQATT, CDR2 SNEGSKA (reference sequence). The CDR3 is 14 amino acids. The CDR3 nucleotides read TGCAGTGCTAGTTTGGTAGCGGGAAGCTACGAGCAGTACTTC. Translated, it gives CSASLVAGSYEQYF.

This clone was picked up one time. The chain has TRBV11-2 and TRBJ1-6; D is uncertain. Trimming pared 5 bases from V and 6 bases from J, leaving 5 bases between. There are 12 residues in the CDR3. From germline, CDR1 is SGHAT and CDR2 FQNNGV. In DNA form, the CDR3 reads TGTGCCAGCAGCCCCGTTAATTCACCCCTCCACTTT. Translated: CASSPVNSPLHF. The full variable domain, in which reference TRBV11-2 and TRBJ1-6 provide the parts outside the CDR3, is EAGVAQSPRYKIIEKRQSVAFWCNPISGHATLYWYQQILGQGPKLLIQFQNNGVVDDSQLPKDRFSAERLKGVDSTLKIQPAKLEDSAVYLCASSPVNSPLHFGNGTRLTVT.

This chain links TRBV4-1 with TRBJ2-7, with 9 nucleotides matching TRBD1. CDR3 size: 14 residues. CDR1 and CDR2 (germline): MGHRA, YSYEKL. With 6 bases clipped from V and 5 bases from J, the junction kept 8 bases outside the gene matches. CDR3 sequence reads: CASSPGTGLNEQYF. The CDR3 DNA reads TGCGCCAGCAGTCCCGGGACAGGGCTTAACGAGCAGTACTTC.

This clone appeared a single time. The chain has TRBV14 and TRBJ1-6; D is undetermined. This CDR3 region has 15 residues. V was trimmed by 0 bases and J by 6 bases, leaving 9 bases between them. Germline V lookup: CDR1 SGHDN, CDR2 FVKESK. CDR3 DNA sequence: TGTGCCAGCAGCCAAGATGAGATCGGTAATTCACCCCTCCACTTT. It yields the protein CASSQDEIGNSPLHF.

The V call is TRBV7-2, the J call TRBJ1-6; D is perhaps TRBD1 (5 bases). The CDR3 sequence is 16 residues long. The V and J ends lost 1 base and 7 bases respectively, with 14 bases between them. Germline CDR1 is SGHTA and CDR2 is FQGNSA. CDR3 bases: TGTGCCAGCAGCTTAGATTATGGCAGGGCGAATTCACCCCTCCACTTT. This gives the protein CASSLDYGRANSPLHF.

The chain recombines TRBV30 with TRBJ1-5; D unresolved. This CDR3 comprises 15 residues. V lost 2 bases, J lost 5 bases, and 16 bases lay in between. CDR1 is GTSNPN and CDR2 is SVGIG in the germline V gene (reference sequence). The CDR3 loop reads CAWSPVSGRDQPQHF. The CDR3 nucleotides read TGTGCCTGGAGTCCGGTGAGCGGGCGGGATCAGCCCCAGCATTTT.

The J gene is TRBJ2-5, the V gene TRBV5-1, with D perhaps TRBD1 (6 bases). The CDR3 is 15 amino acids. The ends were cut back, 4 bases at V and 4 bases at J, with 17 bases in the middle. Germline V lookup: CDR1 SGHRS, CDR2 YFSETQ. The CDR3 nucleotides read TGCGCCAGCAGCATACCGGACAGAAACGCAGAGACCCAGTACTTC. Residues: CASSIPDRNAETQYF.

The V call is TRBV21-1, the J call TRBJ1-3; TRBD1, the D gene given by the table, was not confirmed from the DNA. TRBV21-1 is flagged as a pseudogene. The CDR3 is made up of 16 amino acids. CDR3 sequence (DNA): TGTGCCAGCAGCACCCCGCACAGGGGAGCAGGAAACACCATATATTTT. As protein: CASSTPHRGAGNTIYF.

This CDR3 reads CSASHSSGSREQYF. The CDR3 DNA follows: TGCAGTGCTAGTCATTCTAGCGGGAGCCGCGAGCAGTACTTC. V usage is TRBV20-1 and J usage is TRBJ2-7; 10 positions agree with TRBD2. Trimming removed 3 bases from V and 6 bases from J; junction bases left unmatched: 8. Germline CDR1 and CDR2: DFQATT and SNEGSKA (reference sequence). The CDR3 covers 14 residues.